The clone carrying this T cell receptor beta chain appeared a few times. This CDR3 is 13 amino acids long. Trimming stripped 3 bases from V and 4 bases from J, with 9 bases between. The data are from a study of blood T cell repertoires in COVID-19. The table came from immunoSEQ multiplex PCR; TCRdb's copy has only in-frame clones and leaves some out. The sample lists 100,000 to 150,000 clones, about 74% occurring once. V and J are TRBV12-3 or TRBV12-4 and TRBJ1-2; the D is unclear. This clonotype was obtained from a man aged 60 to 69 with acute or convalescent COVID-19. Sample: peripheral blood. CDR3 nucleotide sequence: TGTGCCAGCAGTTTCGGGGAGACCTATGGCTACACCTTC. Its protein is CASSFGETYGYTF.